A selection of T cell receptor beta chains follows, all from one sample in a study of identical twins. TCRdb fed the 5' RACE reads into MiXCR, producing one record per CDR3 protein. The sample has around 1.7 million distinct CDR3 sequences, about 32% seen once. The sequenced sample was cord blood. All receptors derive from a newborn girl in good health. Each CDR3 is given with its conserved first and last residue. A D gene is named only where the DNA matches it firmly. The size field is filled for only some rows; it gives once, few, many or a size class.

>TRBD1|.|TRBV12-5|TRBJ1-1
TGTGCTAGTGGTTTGTCGGCGACAGGGGGTCCGAACACTGAAGCTTTCTTT
CASGLSATGGPNTEAFF
>TRBD2|.|TRBV2|TRBJ2-2
TGTGCCAGCAGGGCCGGGACTAGTGTGACCGGGGAGCTGTTTTTT
CASRAGTSVTGELFF
>.|.|TRBV3-1|TRBJ2-7
TGTGCCAGCAGCTACAGAGGTGCCGGAAGAAGCTCCTACGAGCAGTACTTC
CASSYRGAGRSSYEQYF
>.|few|TRBV6-1|TRBJ1-6
TGTGCCAGTACCTTCCCGACAGCCTCCTATAATTCACCCCTCCACTTT
CASTFPTASYNSPLHF
>TRBD1|.|TRBV12-3/TRBV12-4|TRBJ2-4
TGTGCCAGCAGTACGCGACAGGGTCGGGACATTCAGTACTTC
CASSTRQGRDIQYF
>TRBD2|many|TRBV20-1|TRBJ2-5
TGCAGTGCTAGAGAGCCCCCGGGACTAGCATTGCAAGAGACCCAGTACTTC
CSAREPPGLALQETQYF
>TRBD2|many|TRBV5-1|TRBJ2-1
TGTGCCAGCAGCTTAGCGGGAGGGTTGGGCAATGAGCAGTTCTTC
CASSLAGGLGNEQFF
>TRBD2|.|TRBV20-1|TRBJ2-1
TGCAGTGCTAGATTACTAGCGGGGCAGTTCTTC
CSARLLAGQFF
>TRBD1|.|TRBV24-1|TRBJ2-5
TGTGCCACCAGTGATCCGGGACGGGACAGCCAAGAGACCCAGTACTTC
CATSDPGRDSQETQYF
>.|once|TRBV3-1|TRBJ2-6
TGCGCCAGCTACAGGTCTGGGGCCAACGTCCTGACTTTC
CASYRSGANVLTF
>TRBD1|.|TRBV5-1|TRBJ2-4
TGCGCCAGCAGCTTGGGCAGGGGGCCGATGGACATTCAGTACTTC
CASSLGRGPMDIQYF
>TRBD2|.|TRBV20-1|TRBJ2-3
TGCAGTGCTAGAGACGGGGGGTCTATCACAGATACGCAGTATTTT
CSARDGGSITDTQYF
>TRBD1|few|TRBV27|TRBJ1-2
TGTGCCAGCAGACACCCTACGACAGGGGGATATGGCTACACCTTC
CASRHPTTGGYGYTF
>TRBD1|.|TRBV27|TRBJ2-7
TGTGTCAGCAGTCTAGGGACAGGAGGCTACGAGCAGTACTTC
CVSSLGTGGYEQYF
>.|few|TRBV6-5|TRBJ2-1
TGTGCCAGCAGTCCCGGACCTCTCAGGTACAATGAGCAGTTCTTC
CASSPGPLRYNEQFF
>TRBD1|.|TRBV29-1|TRBJ2-1
TGCAGCGCCGCCGACAGGGTCCCTTACAATGAGCAGTTCTTC
CSAADRVPYNEQFF
>TRBD1|.|TRBV7-2|TRBJ2-1
TGTGCCAGCAGCTTACAGGGGGTCACCTACAATGAGCAGTTCTTC
CASSLQGVTYNEQFF
>TRBD2|few|TRBV6-8|TRBJ2-3
TGTGCCAGCAAACTCCCGACTAGCGGGAAGGTGGATACGCAGTATTTT
CASKLPTSGKVDTQYF
>.|.|TRBV12-3/TRBV12-4|TRBJ1-1
TGTGCCACCTCTGATACAGGGTTAGGCACTGAAGCTTTCTTT
CATSDTGLGTEAFF
>.|.|TRBV2|TRBJ1-4
TGTGCCAGCAGTGAGGAGGTGTCATGGAGGGAAAAACTGTTTTTT
CASSEEVSWREKLFF
>.|few|TRBV4-1|TRBJ2-7
TGCGCCAGCAGCCAAGCAGTCCGCTACGAGCAGTACTTC
CASSQAVRYEQYF
>TRBD1|.|TRBV6-1|TRBJ1-6
TGTGCCACCTCCCGGGACAGGGCGTCACCCCTCCACTTT
CATSRDRASPLHF
>.|few|TRBV10-3|TRBJ1-1
TGTGCCATCAGCGCCCGGGACATAAATGAAGCTTTCTTT
CAISARDINEAFF
>.|many|TRBV28|TRBJ2-7
TGTGCCAGCAGTCAAATGGACTATCCTCTCCTACACGAGCAGTACTTC
CASSQMDYPLLHEQYF
>.|few|TRBV4-1|TRBJ2-1
TGCGCCAGCAGCCAAGGAAACAAGAGGGGAAGAGGCTACAATGAGCAGTTCTTC
CASSQGNKRGRGYNEQFF
>.|.|TRBV6-6|TRBJ2-7
TGTGCCAGCAGGTCCCACTCCAGGGCCCGCTCCTACGAGCAGTACTTC
CASRSHSRARSYEQYF
>.|few|TRBV27|TRBJ2-7
TGTGCCAGCAGTCCTGTAGGGGTGCCCTACGAGCAGTACTTC
CASSPVGVPYEQYF
>TRBD2|few|TRBV9|TRBJ2-3
TGTGCCAGCAGCGTAGAGGGACTAGCGTTGGATACGCAGTATTTT
CASSVEGLALDTQYF
>.|few|TRBV20-1|TRBJ1-4
TGCAGTGCTATCGCCGGTGGGGGAGCTAATGAAAAACTGTTTTTT
CSAIAGGGANEKLFF
>TRBD2|.|TRBV7-9|TRBJ2-7
TGTGCCAGCAGCTCAGGGACTAGCGGGAGGCGCCCATACGAGCAGTACTTC
CASSSGTSGRRPYEQYF
>.|few|TRBV2|TRBJ1-2
TGTGCCAGCAGTGTGAGGACGGTTAACTATGGCTACACCTTC
CASSVRTVNYGYTF
>TRBD1|.|TRBV11-2|TRBJ2-3
TGTGCCAGCAGTTTAGGAGGACAGGGCTCACACGGTACGCAGTATTTT
CASSLGGQGSHGTQYF
>TRBD2|once|TRBV20-1|TRBJ2-5
TGCAGTGCTAGACCTACTCTAGCGGGAGGAGAGACCCAGTACTTC
CSARPTLAGGETQYF
>.|.|TRBV7-2|TRBJ2-7
TGTGCCAGCAGCTACCTCGGACCTATATCCTACGAGCAGTACTTC
CASSYLGPISYEQYF
>TRBD2|.|TRBV20-1|TRBJ2-5
TGCAGTGCTAGAGCACTAGCGGGGAACCAAGAGACCCAGTACTTC
CSARALAGNQETQYF
>.|.|TRBV11-2|TRBJ2-1
TGTGCCAGCAGCCCACGACTAGTCGGGCAGTTCTTC
CASSPRLVGQFF
>.|few|TRBV6-1|TRBJ1-2
TGTGCCAGCAGTGCTGGAGGCGCGGGGGACTATGGCTACACCTTC
CASSAGGAGDYGYTF
>TRBD2|.|TRBV12-3/TRBV12-4|TRBJ2-7
TGTGCCAGCAGTTTAGTCGTAGCGGGAGGTCCCGGTAATGAGCAGTACTTC
CASSLVVAGGPGNEQYF
>TRBD1|.|TRBV20-1|TRBJ1-1
TGCAGTGCTAGAGGACAGGGGGCTGACACTGAAGCTTTCTTT
CSARGQGADTEAFF
>.|few|TRBV5-6|TRBJ1-1
TGTGCCAGCAGCTTGGGGTTGGGGGGCACTGAAGCTTTCTTT
CASSLGLGGTEAFF
>TRBD1|once|TRBV27|TRBJ2-3
TGTGCCGTGGGCAGGGGGCGATGGACAGATACGCAGTATTTT
CAVGRGRWTDTQYF
>.|few|TRBV7-8|TRBJ1-2
TGTGCCAGCAGCCCAGGGGACACCACCTTCTATGGCTACACCTTC
CASSPGDTTFYGYTF
>TRBD2|.|TRBV14|TRBJ2-7
TGTGTCAGCAGCCCTAGCGGGAGTGTCCACGAGCAGTACTTC
CVSSPSGSVHEQYF
>TRBD2|.|TRBV12-3/TRBV12-4|TRBJ2-3
TGTGCCAGCAGGAAGGGACTATCGGGCACAGATACGCAGTATTTT
CASRKGLSGTDTQYF
>.|.|TRBV6-2/TRBV6-3|TRBJ1-1
TGTGCCAGCAAATCCCTGAACACTGAAGCTTTCTTT
CASKSLNTEAFF
>.|few|TRBV2|TRBJ2-7
TGTGCCAGCGCCACTCGGGACACTGCCTCCTACGAGCAGTACTTC
CASATRDTASYEQYF
>TRBD1|.|TRBV7-9|TRBJ1-4
TGTGCCAGCAGCCCGGGACAGACCTATAATGAAAAACTGTTTTTT
CASSPGQTYNEKLFF
>TRBD1|few|TRBV12-5|TRBJ2-7
TGTGCTAGTGGTGGGCCCCGCACAGGGGAACTACCCTACGAGCAGTACTTC
CASGGPRTGELPYEQYF
>.|many|TRBV20-1|TRBJ2-7
TGCAGTGCTAGAGTCGGCAGTGTTTACGAGCAGTACTTC
CSARVGSVYEQYF
>.|.|TRBV20-1|TRBJ1-2
TGCAGTGCTAGAGATACCTATGGCTACACCTTC
CSARDTYGYTF